This T cell receptor (beta chain) was sequenced in a study of blood T cell repertoires in COVID-19. Study overall: Sites across the United States, Italy and Spain contributed samples from acute and convalescent COVID-19. PBMCs, B-cell-depleted T cells, or T cells were the source of the cDNA or gDNA that made up the material.

The authors' processing: It was from reference gene primer amplification that nucleated cell counts were estimated. Only in-frame clones appear in the TCRdb table, and some are missing; sequencing was by immunoSEQ multiplex PCR. Clone size and V and J calls were adopted from that table, with D and trimming inferred from the DNA. This table has 30,000 to 35,000 clones, approximately 71% appearing once. This receptor was identified in a man older than 75 with active or convalescent COVID-19. The sequenced sample consisted of peripheral blood.

The CDR3 region is CASTGLAGENTGELFF. The CDR3 bases are TGTGCCAGCACGGGACTAGCGGGAGAAAACACCGGGGAGCTGTTTTTT. The rearrangement uses TRBV28 and TRBJ2-2; 14 positions match TRBD2. This CDR3 region has 16 residues. Unmatched junction bases numbered 3, after V lost 7 bases and J lost 2 bases. CDR1 is MDHEN and CDR2 is SYDVKM in the germline V gene.